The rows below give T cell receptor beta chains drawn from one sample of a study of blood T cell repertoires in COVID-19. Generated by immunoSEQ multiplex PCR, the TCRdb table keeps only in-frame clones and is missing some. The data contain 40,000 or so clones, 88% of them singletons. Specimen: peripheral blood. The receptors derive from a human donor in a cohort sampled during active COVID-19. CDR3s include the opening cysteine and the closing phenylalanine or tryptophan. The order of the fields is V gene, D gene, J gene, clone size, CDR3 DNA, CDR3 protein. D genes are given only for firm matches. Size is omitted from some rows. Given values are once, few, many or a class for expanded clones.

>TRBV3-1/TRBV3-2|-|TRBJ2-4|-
TGTGCCAGCAGCCTACAGGGAAATGTAGCCAAAAACATTCAGTACTTC
CASSLQGNVAKNIQYF
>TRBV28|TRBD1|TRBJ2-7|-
TGTGCCAGCAGTTCCCCCGGGACAGGGGGCAACGAGCAGTACTTC
CASSSPGTGGNEQYF
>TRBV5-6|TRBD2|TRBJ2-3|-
TGTGCCAGCAGCTTGGTGGGCGGGGGGCCCGGGGATACGCAGTATTTT
CASSLVGGGPGDTQYF
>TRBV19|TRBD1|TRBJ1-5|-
TGTGCCAGTAGTACCGGGACAGTTAGCAATCAGCCCCAGCATTTT
CASSTGTVSNQPQHF
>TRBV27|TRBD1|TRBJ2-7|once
TGTGCCAGCAGGCGTTCCGGGACAGGCCCCTACGAGCAGTACTTC
CASRRSGTGPYEQYF
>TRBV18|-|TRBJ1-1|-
TGTGCCAGCTCCCTCGACGGGGGTGGCACTGAAGCTTTCTTT
CASSLDGGGTEAFF
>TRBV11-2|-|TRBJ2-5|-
TGTGCCAGCAGCAAGCTCTGGGGCCCGGAGACCCAGTACTTC
CASSKLWGPETQYF
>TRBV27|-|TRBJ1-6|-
TGTGCCAGCAGTTTCTTAACCTATAATTCACCCCTCCACTTT
CASSFLTYNSPLHF
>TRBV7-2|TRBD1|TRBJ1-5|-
TGTGCCAGCAGCCCAGGGGGAAGCAATCAGCCCCAGCATTTT
CASSPGGSNQPQHF
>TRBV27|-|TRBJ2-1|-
TGTGCCAGCAGTTTAAAGGGGATTTACTCCTACAATGAGCAGTTCTTC
CASSLKGIYSYNEQFF
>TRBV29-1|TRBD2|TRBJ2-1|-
TGCAGCGTTGACCTAGCGGGGAGGGTCGATGAGCAGTTCTTC
CSVDLAGRVDEQFF
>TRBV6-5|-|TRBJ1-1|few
TGTGCCAGCAGTTACTCGCGGTGGGACACTGAAGCTTTCTTT
CASSYSRWDTEAFF
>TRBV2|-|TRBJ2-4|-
TGTGCCTCCCATGGGAGCGGGCAGGGCATTCAGTACTTC
CASHGSGQGIQYF
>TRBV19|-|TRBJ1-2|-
TGTGCCACCCCTCGGGGGGGAATAGGCGGTGGCTACACCTTC
CATPRGGIGGGYTF
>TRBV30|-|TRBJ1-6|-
TGTGCCTGGAGTGATCTGGGGGGGATGTTAAGCTCACCCCTCCACTTT
CAWSDLGGMLSSPLHF
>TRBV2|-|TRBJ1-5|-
TGTGCCAGCAGTCAGGGCAGAAGAAATCAGCCCCAGCATTTT
CASSQGRRNQPQHF
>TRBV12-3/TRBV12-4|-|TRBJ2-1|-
TGTGCCAGCCAGTCCCGGGGGGAGCAGTTCTTC
CASQSRGEQFF
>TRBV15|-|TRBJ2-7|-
TGTGCCACCAGCAGAGATCTTAGCTACGAGCAGTACTTC
CATSRDLSYEQYF
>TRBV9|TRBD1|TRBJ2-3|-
TGTGCCAGCAGCGTAGCCCAGGGGGCCACCACAGATACGCAGTATTTT
CASSVAQGATTDTQYF
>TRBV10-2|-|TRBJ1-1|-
TGCGCCAGCAGGGGAGGAGAAATTGAAGCTTTCTTT
CASRGGEIEAFF
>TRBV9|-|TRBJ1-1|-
TGTGCCAGCAGCGTGGCAGGGGCCACTGAAGCTTTCTTT
CASSVAGATEAFF
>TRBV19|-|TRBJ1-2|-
TGTGCCAGTAGTCCCCCGGGACACCTAGGCTACACCTTC
CASSPPGHLGYTF
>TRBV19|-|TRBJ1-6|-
TGTGCCAGTAGTCCAGGGGTTTCACCCCTCCACTTT
CASSPGVSPLHF
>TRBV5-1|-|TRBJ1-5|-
TGCGCCAGCAGCTTGGCCGGAACAGGGAATCAGCCCCAGCATTTT
CASSLAGTGNQPQHF
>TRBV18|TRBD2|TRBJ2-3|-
TGTGCCAGCTCACCGACTAGCGGGGGGAAAGATACGCAGTATTTT
CASSPTSGGKDTQYF
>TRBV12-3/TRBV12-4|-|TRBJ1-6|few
TGTGCCTCAGTACAGGGTTCAAATTCACCCCTCCACTTT
CASVQGSNSPLHF
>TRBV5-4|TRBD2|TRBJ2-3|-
TGTGCCAGCGCGGCAGGGCGCGGGGGGGCCGCAGATACGCAGTATTTT
CASAAGRGGAADTQYF
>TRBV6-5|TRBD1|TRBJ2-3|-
TGTGCCAGCAGTCGGGACAGGGCGGGAGATACGCAGTATTTT
CASSRDRAGDTQYF